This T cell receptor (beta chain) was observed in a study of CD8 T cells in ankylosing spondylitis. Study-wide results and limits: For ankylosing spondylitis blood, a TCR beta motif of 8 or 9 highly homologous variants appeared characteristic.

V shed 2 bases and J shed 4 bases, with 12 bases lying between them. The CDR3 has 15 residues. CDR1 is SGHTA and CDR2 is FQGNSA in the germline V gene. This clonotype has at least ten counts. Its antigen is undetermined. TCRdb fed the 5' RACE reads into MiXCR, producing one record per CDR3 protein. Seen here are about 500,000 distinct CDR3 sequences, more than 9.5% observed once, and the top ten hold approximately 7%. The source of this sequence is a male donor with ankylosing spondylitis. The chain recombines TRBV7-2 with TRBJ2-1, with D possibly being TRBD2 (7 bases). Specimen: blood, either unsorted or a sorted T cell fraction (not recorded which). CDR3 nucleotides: TGTGCCAGCAGCTTAACGGGGGGCAGGTACAATGAGCAGTTCTTC. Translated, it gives CASSLTGGRYNEQFF.